Shown below are 11 T cell receptor beta chains from a single sample sequenced in a study of blood T cell repertoires in COVID-19. Libraries were prepared by immunoSEQ multiplex PCR; TCRdb keeps only in-frame clonotypes and omits some of them. The table has fewer than 50,000 clones, 80% to 90% seen once. The sequenced sample was peripheral blood. The origin of the receptors is a woman older than 75 with active or convalescent COVID-19.

The chain combines TRBV14 with TRBJ1-3; no clear D gene. This CDR3 spans 13 amino acids. Trimming took 3 bases from V and 7 from J, leaving 10 bases between them. In germline, CDR1 is SGHDN, CDR2 FVKESK. DNA for the CDR3: TGTGCCAGCAGCCACGAAACCGGGAACACCATATATTTT. Its translation is CASSHETGNTIYF.

CDR3 in amino acids: CASRLGGRDEQFF. CDR3 nucleotide sequence: TGTGCCAGCAGACTAGGGGGCCGAGATGAGCAGTTCTTC. V is TRBV2 and J is TRBJ2-1, with TRBD1 identical over 7 bases. Germline V gene lookup returns CDR1 SNHLY and CDR2 FYNNEI. The CDR3 spans 13 residues. V lost 6 bases and J lost 8; bases outside the gene matches: 7.

This clone was recorded once. This sequence joins TRBV7-9 and TRBJ1-1; 10 bases align to TRBD1. Germline V gives CDR1 SEHNR, CDR2 FQNEAQ (reference sequence). Trimming took 3 bases from V and 5 from J; bases not matched to a gene: 6. This CDR3 is 15 amino acids long. DNA of the CDR3: TGTGCCAGCAGCTTGGGACAGGGGTTGGAAACTGAAGCTTTCTTT. Translated, it gives CASSLGQGLETEAFF.

This chain uses TRBV24-1 with TRBJ1-5; tentatively, D is TRBD1 (6 bases). Germline loops: CDR1 KGHDR, CDR2 SFDVKD. Deletions cut 0 bases from V and 4 bases from J, with 6 bases between. This CDR3 region has 14 residues. The CDR3 here is CATSDLDRNQPQHF. Written as DNA, the CDR3 is TGTGCCACCAGTGATTTGGACAGGAATCAGCCCCAGCATTTT.

V and J are TRBV7-2 and TRBJ2-1; a weak D match, TRBD2 (5 bases). Germline-derived CDR1 and CDR2 are SGHTA and FQGNSA. This CDR3 spans 15 amino acids. V lost 0 bases, J lost 6 bases, and 12 bases lay in between. CDR3 residues: CASSLAGARGNEQFF. The CDR3 DNA reads as TGTGCCAGCAGCTTAGCGGGAGCCCGAGGCAATGAGCAGTTCTTC. Full variable domain (remainder filled in from reference TRBV7-2 and TRBJ2-1): GAGVSQSPSNKVTEKGKDVELRCDPISGHTALYWYRQSLGQGLEFLIYFQGNSAPDKSGLPSDRFSAERTGGSVSTLTIQRTQQEDSAVYLCASSLAGARGNEQFFGPGTRLTVL.

J is TRBJ2-3 and V is TRBV28, with TRBD2 as a possible D gene (5 bases). CDR1 and CDR2 (germline): MDHEN, SYDVKM. Trimming left V 7 bases short and J 3 bases short, with 17 bases between. The CDR3 covers 15 residues. The CDR3 is CASKKFLDFTDTQYF. The CDR3, as DNA: TGTGCCAGCAAAAAATTTCTGGACTTTACAGATACGCAGTATTTT. Full variable domain (missing parts from reference TRBV28 and TRBJ2-3): DVKVTQSSRYLVKRTGEKVFLECVQDMDHENMFWYRQDPGLGLRLIYFSYDVKMKEKGDIPEGYSVSREKKERFSLILESASTNQTSMYLCASKKFLDFTDTQYFGPGTRLTVL.

V gene TRBV6-2 or TRBV6-3 combines with J gene TRBJ2-1; TRBD2 matches 7 bases. V shed 2 bases and J 5 bases; nucleotides not matched to a gene: 9. Germline V CDR1 and CDR2: MNHEY, SVGEGT. This CDR3 is 16 amino acids long. CDR3 coding DNA: TGTGCCAGCAGTTACGGGTGGGAGGGCCTCAACAATGAGCAGTTCTTC. Translating gives CASSYGWEGLNNEQFF.

The sample holds one count of this clone. The rearrangement joins TRBV12-3 or TRBV12-4 to TRBJ1-1; 9 bases fit TRBD1. This CDR3 has 12 amino acids. V dropped 5 bases and J dropped 13; count of bases not matched to a gene: 8. This CDR3 is CASSTPGQGGFF. CDR3 nucleotides: TGTGCCAGCAGTACCCCGGGACAGGGCGGTTTCTTT.

The chain joins TRBV10-3 to TRBJ1-2; D uncertain. This CDR3 comprises 14 residues. Trimming took 0 bases from V and 1 from J, leaving 6 bases between them. Germline lookup yields CDR1 ENHRY and CDR2 SYGVKD. CDR3 residues: CAISESEGNYGYTF. CDR3 in DNA: TGTGCCATCAGTGAGTCGGAGGGTAACTATGGCTACACCTTC.

The chain carries TRBV2 and TRBJ1-5; 8 positions match TRBD1. V was clipped by 1 base and J by 5 bases; unmatched bases: 1. CDR1 SNHLY and CDR2 FYNNEI come from the germline V gene. CDR3 size: 14 residues. The CDR3 bases are TGTGCCAGCAGTGAAGGCAGGGGGCATCAGCCCCAGCATTTT. This encodes CASSEGRGHQPQHF.

The J gene is TRBJ2-1, the V gene TRBV29-1; 11 nucleotides agree with TRBD1. Unmatched junction bases numbered 16, after V lost 2 bases and J lost 7 bases. Germline lookup yields CDR1 SQVTM and CDR2 ANQGSEA. There are 18 residues in the CDR3. The CDR3 sequence is CSVEQYARTGGLRNEQFF. The CDR3 coding sequence is TGCAGCGTTGAACAGTACGCGAGGACAGGGGGCCTAAGGAATGAGCAGTTCTTC.